Sequencing of this T cell receptor (beta chain) was carried out in a study of blood T cell repertoires in COVID-19. Produced via immunoSEQ multiplex PCR; TCRdb's table is partial and in-frame only. The table lists tens of thousands of clones, roughly 86% of them singletons, with 6% to 8.5% in the top ten. Sequenced input: peripheral blood. The origin of this receptor is a man aged 65 to 79 with acute or convalescent COVID-19.

CDR3 residues: CASSSQGLSNQPQHF. Written as DNA, the CDR3 is TGTGCCAGCAGCTCACAGGGTCTTAGCAATCAGCCCCAGCATTTT. This chain uses TRBV3-1 (or the pseudogene TRBV3-2) with TRBJ1-5; a weak D match, TRBD1 (6 bases). Germline assignment: CDR1 LGHDT and CDR2 YNNKEL (reference sequence). Trimming removed 5 bases at V and 0 bases at J, with 11 bases between. The CDR3 has 15 residues.